These 23 T cell receptor beta chains were sequenced from one sample in a study of cytomegalovirus exposure and HLA in healthy donors. Using immunoSEQ multiplex PCR, the repertoire was profiled, and TCRdb retains in-frame clones only, with some absent. The sample includes about 100,000 clones, around 82% of them seen just once. The specimen sequenced was PBMCs. The receptors shown here come from a woman under 30 in good health and CMV-seronegative.

This chain uses TRBV30 with TRBJ2-3; D is possibly TRBD2 (7 bases). Trimming shortened V by 5 bases and J by 0 bases, and 12 bases separated the two germline ends. The CDR3 loop spans 14 amino acids. CDR1 and CDR2 from the germline V gene are GTSNPN and SVGIG (reference sequence). The CDR3 spells CAWEGGPSTDTQYF. The CDR3 bases are TGTGCCTGGGAGGGGGGGCCGAGCACAGATACGCAGTATTTT. The complete variable domain, with remaining parts taken from reference TRBV30 and TRBJ2-3, reads SQTIHQWPATLVQPVGSPLSLECTVEGTSNPNLYWYRQAAGRGLQLLFYSVGIGQISSEVPQNLSASRPQDRQFILSSKKLLLSDSGFYLCAWEGGPSTDTQYFGPGTRLTVL.

The V gene is TRBV5-6, the J gene TRBJ1-2, with 8 bases lining up with TRBD1. J gave up 7 bases and V 4 bases, and 15 bases lay outside the gene matches. The CDR3 has 16 amino acids. The germline V gene encodes CDR1 SGHDT and CDR2 YYEEEE. CDR3 sequence reads: CASSPTGARFLGGYTF. CDR3 DNA: TGTGCCAGCAGCCCGACAGGGGCCCGTTTTTTGGGTGGCTACACCTTC.

The chain recombines TRBV9 with TRBJ1-1; D might be TRBD1 (6 bases). Deletions cut 3 bases from V and 11 bases from J, with 17 bases between. CDR1 is SGDLS and CDR2 is YYNGEE in the germline V gene. The CDR3 runs 13 residues. CDR3 DNA: TGTGCCAGCAGCGGCGGACAGTATAGCCCCGCTTTCTTT. Its translation: CASSGGQYSPAFF.

V and J are TRBV5-1 and TRBJ1-1; 11 positions agree with TRBD1. CDR1 and CDR2 from the germline V gene are SGHRS and YFSETQ. The CDR3 is made up of 17 amino acids. V lost 3 bases, J lost 1 base, and 8 bases stayed unmatched. For the CDR3, the DNA is TGCGCCAGCAGCTGGGGGGACAGGGGGTATCCGAACACTGAAGCTTTCTTT. This encodes CASSWGDRGYPNTEAFF.

The V gene is TRBV27, the J gene TRBJ2-3; tentative D call: TRBD1 (5 bases). Trimming took off 2 bases at V and 3 bases at J, with 6 bases between the two ends. The CDR3 is 13 amino acids. Germline-derived CDR1 and CDR2 are MNHEY and SMNVEV (reference sequence). In nucleotides, the CDR3 is TGTGCCAGCAGTTTAAAGGGGACAGATACGCAGTATTTT. Translating gives CASSLKGTDTQYF.

V gene TRBV30 combines with J gene TRBJ1-3; no definite D call. This CDR3 comprises 16 residues. Trimming left V 0 bases short and J 0 bases short, with 12 bases between. Germline loops: CDR1 GTSNPN, CDR2 SVGIG (reference sequence). CDR3 sequence: CAWSVRVKSSGNTIYF. CDR3 DNA sequence: TGTGCCTGGAGTGTACGGGTGAAGAGCTCTGGAAACACCATATATTTT.

This chain links TRBV11-3 with TRBJ2-3, with TRBD2 matching over 12 bases. CDR3 size: 15 residues. Germline loops: CDR1 SGHNT, CDR2 YENEEA. The trim removed 5 bases at V and 2 bases at J, leaving 2 bases unmatched. The CDR3 loop reads CASSRTSGVTDTQYF. The DNA of the CDR3 is TGTGCCAGCAGCCGGACTAGCGGGGTCACAGATACGCAGTATTTT.

The chain carries TRBV7-9 and TRBJ2-3; D is undetermined. V lost 2 bases and J 0 bases, leaving 15 bases between the germline ends. Germline loops: CDR1 SEHNR, CDR2 FQNEAQ (reference sequence). This CDR3 comprises 17 residues. CDR3 in amino acids: CASSLTQAGLSTDTQYF. Here the CDR3 DNA reads TGTGCCAGCAGCTTAACGCAGGCCGGATTAAGCACAGATACGCAGTATTTT.

This sequence joins TRBV27 and TRBJ2-5; the match to TRBD2 covers 11 bases. Trimming took 4 bases from V and 5 from J; bases not matched to a gene: 6. The CDR3 extends over 15 amino acids. Germline V gene sequence: CDR1 MNHEY, CDR2 SMNVEV (reference sequence). The CDR3: CASSSLAGGLETQYF. The CDR3 DNA is TGTGCCAGCAGTTCCCTAGCGGGGGGCCTGGAGACCCAGTACTTC.

The CDR3 spells CASSSWGGNQPQHF. The DNA of the CDR3 is TGTGCCAGCAGTTCCTGGGGGGGGAATCAGCCCCAGCATTTT. This rearrangement joins TRBV28 to TRBJ1-5; D may be TRBD1 (5 bases). The germline V and J ends were trimmed by 4 bases and 4 bases, with 11 bases remaining between them. Germline V gene sequence: CDR1 MDHEN, CDR2 SYDVKM. CDR3 length: 14 residues. The entire variable domain, with the rest obtained from reference TRBV28 and TRBJ1-5, is as follows: DVKVTQSSRYLVKRTGEKVFLECVQDMDHENMFWYRQDPGLGLRLIYFSYDVKMKEKGDIPEGYSVSREKKERFSLILESASTNQTSMYLCASSSWGGNQPQHFGDGTRLSIL.

The gene calls are TRBV9 and TRBJ2-1, with D possibly TRBD2 on 7 matching bases. Germline CDR1 is SGDLS and CDR2 is YYNGEE. There are 17 residues in the CDR3. Trimming took off 4 bases at V and 6 bases at J, with 23 bases between the two ends. The CDR3, as DNA: TGTGCCAGCAGCCATCCCAGGGAGGGGGGGCCCGGCAATGAGCAGTTCTTC. Protein sequence: CASSHPREGGPGNEQFF.

This clone was detected only once. The rearrangement uses TRBV2 and TRBJ1-4, with TRBD1 as a possible D gene (5 bases). The germline V gene encodes CDR1 SNHLY and CDR2 FYNNEI. The V end lost 9 bases, the J end lost 0 bases, and 17 bases lay between the germline ends. This CDR3 region has 16 residues. The CDR3 protein is CARVDGGAATNEKLFF. CDR3 nucleotides: TGTGCCAGGGTGGACGGGGGAGCTGCAACTAATGAAAAACTGTTTTTT.

This rearrangement joins TRBV15 to TRBJ2-1, with D maybe TRBD2 (5 bases). The CDR3 has 16 amino acids. Germline V gene lookup returns CDR1 LNHNV and CDR2 YYDKDF (reference sequence). Deletions cut 0 bases from V and 2 bases from J, with 11 bases between. Written as DNA, the CDR3 is TGTGCCACCAGCAGAGATCCCGGGGAGACCTACAATGAGCAGTTCTTC. Encoded protein: CATSRDPGETYNEQFF. Full variable domain (outside the CDR3, taken from reference TRBV15 and TRBJ2-1): DAMVIQNPRYQVTQFGKPVTLSCSQTLNHNVMYWYQQKSSQAPKLLFHYYDKDFNNEADTPDNFQSRRPNTSFCFLDIRSPGLGDTAMYLCATSRDPGETYNEQFFGPGTRLTVL.

The chain uses TRBV10-3 and TRBJ1-4; maybe TRBD1 (6 bases). Germline V gene lookup returns CDR1 ENHRY and CDR2 SYGVKD. The CDR3 spans 15 residues. Trimming removed 4 bases from V and 2 bases from J, with 11 bases in between. CDR3 in amino acids: CAISASGGTNEKLFF. DNA of the CDR3: TGTGCCATCAGTGCTTCGGGGGGCACTAATGAAAAACTGTTTTTT.

The chain couples TRBV7-9 to TRBJ2-7; D is perhaps TRBD2 (5 bases). Trimming stripped 3 bases from V and 7 bases from J, with 10 bases between. The CDR3 has 12 amino acids. Germline V gene data show CDR1 as SEHNR and CDR2 as FQNEAQ (reference sequence). The CDR3: CASSLGALEQYF. CDR3 nucleotides: TGTGCCAGCAGCTTGGGAGCCCTGGAGCAGTACTTC.

This chain uses TRBV9 with TRBJ2-1, with TRBD1 matching over 7 bases. Germline CDR1 reads SGDLS; CDR2 reads YYNGEE. Trimming at V came to 0 bases and at J to 5 bases, leaving 20 bases not matched to a gene. The CDR3 totals 20 residues. Written as DNA, the CDR3 is TGTGCCAGCAGCGTAGGTCGAGGGACAGCCACGACCCGAGCCAACAATGAGCAGTTCTTC. Translating gives CASSVGRGTATTRANNEQFF.

This chain links TRBV10-2 with TRBJ2-7; weak D call: TRBD1 (5 bases). V dropped 6 bases and J dropped 2 bases, with 11 bases sitting between them. The germline CDR1 and CDR2 sequences are WSHSY and SAAADI. The CDR3 consists of 13 residues. The CDR3 loop reads CASSQDIAYEQYF. In DNA form, the CDR3 reads TGCGCCAGCAGCCAGGACATTGCCTACGAGCAGTACTTC.

The V and J genes are TRBV5-1 and TRBJ2-1; tentatively, D is TRBD1 (5 bases). Germline loops: CDR1 SGHRS, CDR2 YFSETQ. V was shortened by 4 bases and J by 0 bases, with 17 bases between the two germline ends. This CDR3 has 17 amino acids. DNA for the CDR3: TGCGCCAGCAGCGTAGACAGATCTCCATTCTCCTACAATGAGCAGTTCTTC. Encoded protein: CASSVDRSPFSYNEQFF.

The rearrangement links TRBV28 to TRBJ1-5, with 9 bases identical to TRBD1. V lost 5 bases to trimming and J lost 2 bases; unmatched junction nucleotides: 13. The CDR3 runs 18 residues. From germline, CDR1 is MDHEN and CDR2 SYDVKM. The CDR3 sequence is CASSTHSRDRDGNQPQHF. CDR3 DNA sequence: TGTGCCAGCAGTACACATTCTAGGGACAGGGATGGCAATCAGCCCCAGCATTTT.

The J gene is TRBJ2-1, the V gene TRBV29-1; 9 nucleotides align to TRBD2. The germline CDR1 and CDR2 sequences are SQVTM and ANQGSEA. Losses at the gene ends were 7 bases for V and 8 bases for J; bases not matched to a gene: 9. The CDR3 extends over 13 amino acids. CDR3 in DNA: TGCAGCGGGGTGCTAGCGGGGATACATGAGCAGTTCTTC. Translated, it gives CSGVLAGIHEQFF.

This rearrangement joins TRBV27 to TRBJ1-6; D remains unclear. The V end lost 5 bases, the J end lost 0 bases, and 20 bases lay between the germline ends. The length of the CDR3 is 19 residues. Germline CDR1 MNHEY, CDR2 SMNVEV (reference sequence). The CDR3 is CASSLIPPTVSSYNSPLHF. As DNA, the CDR3 is TGTGCCAGCAGTCTCATCCCCCCCACCGTGAGCTCCTATAATTCACCCCTCCACTTT.

The V and J genes are TRBV6-1 and TRBJ1-4; TRBD1 is a possible D gene (5 bases). The CDR3 covers 15 residues. Germline V gene sequence: CDR1 MNHNS, CDR2 SASEGT. Trimming stripped 4 bases from V and 0 bases from J, with 9 bases between. CDR3 in amino acids: CASSGPGSTNEKLFF. CDR3 nucleotide sequence: TGTGCCAGCAGTGGCCCAGGGTCAACTAATGAAAAACTGTTTTTT.

Details on this clone: The junction shows a germline mismatch at one end, possibly a read error. J is TRBJ2-2 and V is TRBV30; unclear D gene. CDR3 length: 12 amino acids. Per germline, CDR1 GTSNPN and CDR2 SVGIG (reference sequence). CDR3 loop: CWANSNTGELFF. The CDR3 DNA reads as TGCTGGGCAAACTCGAACACCGGGGAGCTGTTTTTT.